The sequence of this T cell receptor (beta chain) was determined in a study of cytomegalovirus exposure and HLA in healthy donors. Background on the study: There were some 81 million unique TCRs (from HLA-typed donors) in an early data release. Study results and caveats: TCR beta V segments were, for the most part, productive about 87% or about 30% of the time in an earlier analysis. The records held CMV serostatus as the only immune exposure information. A missense DCLRE1C variant was associated with V- and J-gene trimming of TCR beta chains in a later analysis, and an independent cohort replicated the association.

Points on this clone: Its antigen is currently unknown.

PCR was performed using 60 Vbeta and 13 Jbeta primers. TCRdb's copy holds only in-frame clones and misses some; the assay was immunoSEQ multiplex PCR. The data hold roughly 130,000 clones, with around 82% observed a single time. The specimen sequenced was PBMCs. This clonotype was obtained from a male donor in good health and CMV-seropositive.

CDR3 in amino acids: CASSPGTSGRGGNEQFF. DNA for the CDR3: TGTGCCAGCAGCCCCGGGACTAGCGGGAGGGGGGGCAATGAGCAGTTCTTC. V usage is TRBV9 and J usage is TRBJ2-1, with 16 bases identical to TRBD2. The junction had 7 bases not matched to a gene; V was cut back by 4 bases and J by 6 bases. Germline V gives CDR1 SGDLS, CDR2 YYNGEE. This CDR3 contains 17 residues.